This T cell receptor beta chain comes out of a study of identical twins. General study results and limits: Abundant beta clonotypes from cord blood bore fewer insertions; memory repertoires lacked this pattern. Conclusions came from cross-sectional statistical analysis, not from following the same donors.

This clonotype was observed at least ten times. The antigen is not known. Germline loops: CDR1 SGHRS, CDR2 YFSETQ. The V gene lost 4 bases and the J gene lost 3 bases, with 8 bases spanning the gap. This CDR3 spans 13 amino acids. The cDNA had a unique molecular identifier and a template-switch universal primer site. TCRdb analysed the 5' RACE reads with MiXCR anew, one entry per CDR3 protein. The sample yields roughly 250,000 distinct CDR3 sequences, around 15% seen once. The sequenced sample consisted of memory (CD45RO+) T cells sorted from blood. This receptor was obtained from a young woman in good health. V usage is TRBV5-1 and J usage is TRBJ2-1; maybe TRBD1 (6 bases). This chain's CDR3 is CASSGGHYNEQFF. The CDR3 nucleotides are TGCGCCAGCAGCGGGGGCCACTACAATGAGCAGTTCTTC.